Shown below are 23 T cell receptor beta chains from a single sample sequenced in a study of PD-L1 blockade in urothelial cancer. Sequencing used immunoSEQ multiplex PCR; TCRdb keeps in-frame clones, though not all of them. The sample lists 90,000 to 120,000 clones, 70% to 85% seen once, with 2.4% in the top ten. Sequenced material: PBMCs, taken around atezolizumab (anti-PD-L1) treatment. The receptors were gathered from a man aged 45-65 years with urothelial cancer.

The chain recombines TRBV2 with TRBJ1-4; tentatively, D is TRBD1 (5 bases). This CDR3 region has 16 residues. Germline CDR1 is SNHLY and CDR2 is FYNNEI. V lost 4 bases and J lost 0, with 12 bases in between. The CDR3 DNA is TGTGCCAGCAGTGTAACGTCGGGGGCAACTAATGAAAAACTGTTTTTT. Its protein product is CASSVTSGATNEKLFF.

The J gene is TRBJ1-1, the V gene TRBV7-3; D call uncertain. The CDR3 runs 13 residues. Trimming left V 2 bases short and J 1 base short, with 5 bases between. Germline CDR1 reads SGHTA; CDR2 reads FQGTGA. The CDR3 DNA reads as TGTGCCAGCAGCTTATTCCAGAACACTGAAGCTTTCTTT. It translates to CASSLFQNTEAFF.

The gene calls are TRBV5-1 and TRBJ2-2; 9 bases are a match to TRBD1. Germline values: CDR1 SGHRS, CDR2 YFSETQ. The CDR3 is 15 amino acids. V shed 4 bases and J 6 bases; nucleotides not matched to a gene: 7. The CDR3 DNA reads as TGCGCCAGCAGCACGGGACAGGGACACGCCGGGGAGCTGTTTTTT. This sequence encodes CASSTGQGHAGELFF.

The genes are TRBV7-2 and TRBJ1-1, with D possibly matching TRBD1 (5 bases). Per germline, CDR1 SGHTA and CDR2 FQGNSA. Trimming left V 5 bases short and J 3 bases short, with 10 bases between. This CDR3 is 13 amino acids long. CDR3 residues: CASSLDSHTEAFF. CDR3 sequence (DNA): TGTGCCAGCAGCCTCGACAGTCACACTGAAGCTTTCTTT.

The rearrangement joins TRBV7-9 to TRBJ2-7, with D perhaps TRBD1 (5 bases). Germline CDR1 is SEHNR and CDR2 is FQNEAQ (reference sequence). The CDR3 sequence is 13 residues long. Trimming shortened V by 3 bases and J by 5 bases, and 11 bases separated the two germline ends. CDR3 DNA sequence: TGTGCCAGCAGCTTGGGGCCAGCCAACGAGCAGTACTTC. It specifies CASSLGPANEQYF. Full variable domain (outside the CDR3, taken from reference TRBV7-9 and TRBJ2-7): DTGVSQNPRHKITKRGQNVTFRCDPISEHNRLYWYRQTLGQGPEFLTYFQNEAQLEKSRLLSDRFSAERPKGSFSTLEIQRTEQGDSAMYLCASSLGPANEQYFGPGTRLTVT.

The chain carries TRBV19 and TRBJ1-5; D remains unclear. V shed 2 bases and J shed 5 bases, with 16 bases lying between them. Per the germline V gene, CDR1 is LNHDA and CDR2 is SQIVND (reference sequence). This CDR3 has 16 amino acids. Here the CDR3 reads CASSIRRGAGDQPQHF. The DNA of the CDR3 is TGTGCCAGTAGTATAAGAAGAGGTGCTGGCGATCAGCCCCAGCATTTT.

This chain links TRBV5-4 with TRBJ2-1; TRBD1 matches at 9 bases. CDR1 and CDR2 from the germline V gene are SGHNT and YYREEE (reference sequence). The CDR3 runs to 15 residues. Trimming removed 4 bases from V and 2 bases from J; junction bases left unmatched: 4. CDR3 sequence reads: CASSAGTGTYNEQFF. Here the CDR3 DNA reads TGTGCCAGCAGCGCCGGGACAGGGACCTACAATGAGCAGTTCTTC.

The gene calls are TRBV5-1 and TRBJ2-5; the match to TRBD2 covers 8 bases. Germline trimming cut 0 bases from V and 5 bases from J; bases unmatched to any gene: 9. CDR1 and CDR2 (germline): SGHRS, YFSETQ. The CDR3 length is 16 residues. The DNA for the CDR3 is TGCGCCAGCAGCTTGGTTGACGGGAGGGCCGTGGAGACCCAGTACTTC. It is translated as CASSLVDGRAVETQYF.

The chain has TRBV6-1 and TRBJ2-7; 8 nucleotides match TRBD1. The V gene end was trimmed by 2 bases and the J gene end by 2 bases; junction bases not matched to a gene: 2. CDR1 is MNHNS and CDR2 is SASEGT in the germline V gene. The CDR3 length is 14 residues. CDR3 nucleotides: TGTGCCAGCAGTGAACTCAGGGGGCCCTACGAGCAGTACTTC. Residues: CASSELRGPYEQYF.

The chain has TRBV7-3 and TRBJ2-1, with a possible D match to TRBD1 (6 bases). The CDR3 spans 15 residues. Germline V gene lookup returns CDR1 SGHTA and CDR2 FQGTGA. The V end lost 1 base, the J end lost 12 bases, and 19 bases lay between the germline ends. The CDR3 spells CASSLSGRTDGGQFF. In DNA, the CDR3 is TGTGCCAGCAGCTTAAGCGGCCGGACAGACGGTGGGCAGTTCTTC.

This chain joins TRBV28 and TRBJ1-6, with 9 bases identical to TRBD1. V shed 6 bases and J 10 bases; nucleotides not matched to a gene: 7. The CDR3 is 14 residues long. In germline, CDR1 is MDHEN, CDR2 SYDVKM. CDR3 in DNA: TGTGCCAGCAGCTCGGGACAGGGTTTCTCACCCCTCCACTTT. Its translation is CASSSGQGFSPLHF.

V and J are TRBV20-1 and TRBJ2-3; D gene unclear. Germline V gene lookup returns CDR1 DFQATT and CDR2 SNEGSKA (reference sequence). The CDR3 sequence is 10 residues long. Trimming removed 6 bases at V and 3 bases at J, with 4 bases between. In nucleotides, the CDR3 is TGCAGTGCCCCAACAGATACGCAGTATTTT. This encodes CSAPTDTQYF.

The chain combines TRBV5-1 with TRBJ2-5; D is possibly TRBD1 (5 bases). Germline lookup yields CDR1 SGHRS and CDR2 YFSETQ. CDR3 length: 14 amino acids. V lost 0 bases and J 4 bases, leaving 10 bases between the germline ends. The CDR3 protein is CASSLVGQGETQYF. CDR3 nucleotides: TGCGCCAGCAGCTTGGTCGGGCAGGGAGAGACCCAGTACTTC.

The chain employs TRBV5-5 and TRBJ2-3, with 10 nucleotides matching TRBD2. CDR1 is SGHKS and CDR2 is YYEKEE in the germline V gene (reference sequence). There are 16 residues in the CDR3. J lost 6 bases, V lost 4 bases, and 11 bases had no gene match. CDR3 nucleotide sequence: TGTGCCAGCAGCCAGTGGACTAGCGGACTTATGGATACGCAGTATTTT. Amino acids: CASSQWTSGLMDTQYF. The full variable domain, its missing parts supplied by reference TRBV5-5 and TRBJ2-3, is DAGVTQSPTHLIKTRGQQVTLRCSPISGHKSVSWYQQVLGQGPQFIFQYYEKEERGRGNFPDRFSARQFPNYSSELNVNALLLGDSALYLCASSQWTSGLMDTQYFGPGTRLTVL.

In this sample, this clone turned up once. J is TRBJ1-2 and V is TRBV25-1, with 7 bases fitting TRBD1. Per germline, CDR1 MGHDK and CDR2 SYGVNS. This CDR3 has 15 residues. The trim removed 2 bases at V and 8 bases at J, leaving 11 bases unmatched. The DNA for the CDR3 is TGTGCCAGCAGTGAACCGACAGGGAGGAGATACGGCTACACCTTC. It encodes CASSEPTGRRYGYTF.

DNA of the CDR3: TGTGCCAGTAGTACTTCGGGAGGCCTCACAGATACGCAGTATTTT. This encodes CASSTSGGLTDTQYF. The chain links TRBV19 to TRBJ2-3; 7 bases are shared with TRBD2. CDR3 length: 15 residues. The V and J ends lost 4 bases and 2 bases, in that order; junction bases with no gene match: 6. Germline CDR1 reads LNHDA; CDR2 reads SQIVND (reference sequence).

The chain combines TRBV6-1 with TRBJ2-1; the D is unclear. V was trimmed by 4 bases and J by 7 bases, leaving 11 bases between them. From germline, CDR1 is MNHNS and CDR2 SASEGT. The CDR3 consists of 13 residues. The CDR3 DNA follows: TGTGCCAGCAGTGCCTATCTAGAAAATGAGCAGTTCTTC. Residues: CASSAYLENEQFF.

This clone occurred once. V and J are TRBV5-1 and TRBJ1-6; D gene unclear. The CDR3 is 15 amino acids. From germline, CDR1 is SGHRS and CDR2 YFSETQ. V lost 7 bases, J lost 0 bases, and 11 bases lay in between. The CDR3 spells CASRQASSYNSPLHF. CDR3 DNA: TGCGCCAGCCGTCAGGCGAGCTCCTATAATTCACCCCTCCACTTT.

This sequence joins TRBV2 and TRBJ2-2; D uncertain. Germline V CDR1 and CDR2: SNHLY, FYNNEI. The V and J ends lost 3 bases and 4 bases respectively, with 9 bases between them. The CDR3 length is 14 residues. DNA for the CDR3: TGTGCCAGCAGTGATAGGAGATCCACCGGGGAGCTGTTTTTT. Its protein product is CASSDRRSTGELFF. The full variable domain, in which reference TRBV2 and TRBJ2-2 provide the parts outside the CDR3, is EPEVTQTPSHQVTQMGQEVILRCVPISNHLYFYWYRQILGQKVEFLVSFYNNEISEKSEIFDDQFSVERPDGSNFTLKIRSTKLEDSAMYFCASSDRRSTGELFFGEGSRLTVL.

The J gene is TRBJ1-2, the V gene TRBV25-1; D is ambiguous. V was clipped by 1 base and J by 7 bases, with 16 bases between them. Germline assignment: CDR1 MGHDK and CDR2 SYGVNS. CDR3 length equals 15 residues. In nucleotides, the CDR3 is TGTGCCAGCAGTGAATCCTCAACTACGGGGTCTGGCTACACCTTC. It specifies CASSESSTTGSGYTF.

The V gene is TRBV28, the J gene TRBJ2-1, with 13 bases identical to TRBD2. Germline CDR1 is MDHEN and CDR2 is SYDVKM. The CDR3 contains 16 residues. Trimming at V came to 3 bases and at J to 8 bases, leaving 7 bases not matched to a gene. CDR3 in amino acids: CASSLWTSGSRHEQFF. CDR3 DNA sequence: TGTGCCAGCAGTTTGTGGACTAGCGGGAGTAGGCATGAGCAGTTCTTC.

The V call is TRBV7-9, the J call TRBJ1-4, with D perhaps matching TRBD1 (5 bases). Trimming removed 1 base at V and 8 bases at J, with 14 bases between. The CDR3 length is 15 residues. Germline V lookup: CDR1 SEHNR, CDR2 FQNEAQ (reference sequence). The CDR3: CASSLVAGLKEKLFF. The CDR3 DNA is TGTGCCAGCAGCTTAGTGGCAGGGCTGAAGGAAAAACTGTTTTTT.

This chain uses TRBV6-5 with TRBJ2-4; 7 bases fit TRBD1. The CDR3 has 13 residues. Trimming cost V 6 bases and J 7 bases; bases outside gene matches: 6. Germline V gene sequence: CDR1 MNHEY, CDR2 SVGAGI. In nucleotides, the CDR3 is TGTGCCAGCAGACGTGACAGGGTTAACATTCAGTACTTC. Translated: CASRRDRVNIQYF.